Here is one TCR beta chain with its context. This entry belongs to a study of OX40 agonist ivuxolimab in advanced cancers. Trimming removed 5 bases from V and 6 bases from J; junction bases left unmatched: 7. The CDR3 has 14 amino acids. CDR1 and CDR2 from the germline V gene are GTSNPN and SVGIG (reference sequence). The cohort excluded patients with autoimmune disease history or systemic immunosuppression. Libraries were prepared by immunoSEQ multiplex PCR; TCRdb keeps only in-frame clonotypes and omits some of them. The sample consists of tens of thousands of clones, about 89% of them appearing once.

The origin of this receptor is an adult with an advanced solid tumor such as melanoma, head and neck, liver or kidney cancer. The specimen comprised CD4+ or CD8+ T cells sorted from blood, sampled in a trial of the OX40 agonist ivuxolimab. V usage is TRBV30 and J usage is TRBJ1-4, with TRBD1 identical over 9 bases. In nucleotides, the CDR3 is TGTGCCTGGGCCCGGGGACAGGGACATGAAAAACTGTTTTTT. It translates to CAWARGQGHEKLFF.